The rows below give T cell receptor beta chains drawn from one sample of a study of blood T cell repertoires in COVID-19. Assay used: immunoSEQ multiplex PCR; TCRdb lists only in-frame clones, some missing. The data show 80,000 to 95,000 clones, 80% to 85% seen once. Sequences were obtained from peripheral blood. All receptors come from a woman of 80 years or more with active or convalescent COVID-19. CDR3s include the opening cysteine and the closing phenylalanine or tryptophan. The D gene is left open where the match is weak. Clone size is given for some rows only: seen once, a few or many times, or a class if the clone is expanded.

D: TRBD1
V: TRBV7-9
J: TRBJ1-1
size: -
DNA: TGTGCCAGCAGCTTGGGACAGGAGAACACTGAAGCTTTCTTT
CDR3: CASSLGQENTEAFF

D: -
V: TRBV7-2
J: TRBJ2-7
size: few
DNA: TGTGCCAGCAGCTTGCTGGGACGGGGGTTCGGCGAGCAGTACTTC
CDR3: CASSLLGRGFGEQYF

D: -
V: TRBV11-2
J: TRBJ2-7
size: -
DNA: TGTGCCAGCAGCGCAATACAGGGATCCTCCGAGCAGTACTTC
CDR3: CASSAIQGSSEQYF

D: TRBD1
V: TRBV28
J: TRBJ1-2
size: -
DNA: TGTGCCAGCAGAGGAGGGGGCAAGTATGGCTACACCTTC
CDR3: CASRGGGKYGYTF

D: -
V: TRBV13
J: TRBJ1-3
size: -
DNA: TGTGCCAGCAGCTTAGCTGAGGCTGGAAACACCATATATTTT
CDR3: CASSLAEAGNTIYF

D: TRBD1
V: TRBV6-5
J: TRBJ1-1
size: -
DNA: TGTGCCAGCAGTTACTCCGACAGGGCCACTGAAGCTTTCTTT
CDR3: CASSYSDRATEAFF

D: TRBD1
V: TRBV6-5
J: TRBJ1-3
size: once
DNA: TGTGCCAGCGGGAAGGGCCCAGGGGGCGCGGACACCATATATTTT
CDR3: CASGKGPGGADTIYF

D: -
V: TRBV5-1
J: TRBJ1-1
size: -
DNA: TGCGCCAGCAGTACCGGGACACTTAACACTGAAGCTTTCTTT
CDR3: CASSTGTLNTEAFF

D: -
V: TRBV20-1
J: TRBJ2-1
size: -
DNA: TGCAGTGCTCTCCTTTACAATGAGCAGTTCTTC
CDR3: CSALLYNEQFF

D: TRBD1
V: TRBV6-2/TRBV6-3
J: TRBJ2-2
size: few
DNA: TGTGCCAGCAGTTATTGGACAGGGAAAAAGACCGGGGAGCTGTTTTTT
CDR3: CASSYWTGKKTGELFF

D: TRBD1
V: TRBV5-1
J: TRBJ2-2
size: -
DNA: TGCGCCAGCAGCTCCACCGGACAGGGAAACACCGGGGAGCTGTTTTTT
CDR3: CASSSTGQGNTGELFF

D: -
V: TRBV28
J: TRBJ2-1
size: -
DNA: TGTGCCAGCAGTTTATTACCCTTCACAGGGAGTTACAATGAGCAGTTCTTC
CDR3: CASSLLPFTGSYNEQFF

D: -
V: TRBV27
J: TRBJ1-6
size: -
DNA: TGTGCCAGCAGTTATGGGAGGCAGAGTAATTCACCCCTCCACTTT
CDR3: CASSYGRQSNSPLHF

D: -
V: TRBV7-2
J: TRBJ1-2
size: -
DNA: TGTGCCAGCACCTTTGTTGGCGGAAACTATGGCTACACCTTC
CDR3: CASTFVGGNYGYTF

D: -
V: TRBV4-3
J: TRBJ2-5
size: -
DNA: TGCGCCAGCAGCCAAGATCTAACAGGGTCGTGGGAGACCCAGTACTTC
CDR3: CASSQDLTGSWETQYF

D: TRBD1
V: TRBV5-1
J: TRBJ1-6
size: -
DNA: TGCGCCAGCAGCTTGGACGGGACAGGGGTAGGTAATTCACCCCTCCACTTT
CDR3: CASSLDGTGVGNSPLHF

D: -
V: TRBV27
J: TRBJ1-1
size: -
DNA: TGTGCCAGCAGGCGCGGGGGCCGGACAGCTAACACTGAAGCTTTCTTT
CDR3: CASRRGGRTANTEAFF

D: TRBD1
V: TRBV19
J: TRBJ1-5
size: -
DNA: TGTGCCAGTAGTCTAATGACAGGGGTTGTTCAGCCCCAGCATTTT
CDR3: CASSLMTGVVQPQHF

D: TRBD2
V: TRBV4-2
J: TRBJ2-5
size: once
DNA: TGTGCCAGCAGCCCCACTAGCGGGGGGGGTTGGGAGACCCAGTACTTC
CDR3: CASSPTSGGGWETQYF

D: TRBD1
V: TRBV5-1
J: TRBJ1-2
size: -
DNA: TGCGCCAGCAGCCCGGGACAGGGGGCTCTTGGCTACACCTTC
CDR3: CASSPGQGALGYTF

D: -
V: TRBV6-6
J: TRBJ1-1
size: -
DNA: TGTGCCAGCAGTTACCCGGTGAACACTGAAGCTTTCTTT
CDR3: CASSYPVNTEAFF

D: -
V: TRBV5-4
J: TRBJ2-4
size: -
DNA: TGTGCCAGCAGCGTGGGGGAGTGGGCCAAAAACATTCAGTACTTC
CDR3: CASSVGEWAKNIQYF

D: -
V: TRBV6-5
J: TRBJ1-4
size: once
DNA: TGTGCCAGCGCGGAGATAGTAGCAACTAATGAAAAACTGTTTTTT
CDR3: CASAEIVATNEKLFF

D: -
V: TRBV7-8
J: TRBJ1-2
size: -
DNA: TGTGCCAGCAGCCCCGGGAAGGCACCATATGGCTACACCTTC
CDR3: CASSPGKAPYGYTF

D: TRBD2
V: TRBV19
J: TRBJ2-3
size: -
DNA: TGTGCCAGTAGTAAAACCGGGACTAGCGGGGTGGGTACGCAGTATTTT
CDR3: CASSKTGTSGVGTQYF

D: -
V: TRBV29-1
J: TRBJ1-1
size: -
DNA: TGCAGCGTTGCTTTATCGACAGGACACACTGAAGCTTTCTTT
CDR3: CSVALSTGHTEAFF

D: TRBD2
V: TRBV18
J: TRBJ2-1
size: -
DNA: TGTGCCAGCTCACCACCGATGGCTAGCGGGGGTAGTGAGCAGTTCTTC
CDR3: CASSPPMASGGSEQFF

D: TRBD1
V: TRBV6-5
J: TRBJ2-1
size: -
DNA: TGTGCCAGCAATACAGGGGGTACTTACAATGAGCAGTTCTTC
CDR3: CASNTGGTYNEQFF

D: -
V: TRBV11-2
J: TRBJ1-5
size: -
DNA: TGTGCCAGCAGTCTTCAGGGGAACAATCAGCCCCAGCATTTT
CDR3: CASSLQGNNQPQHF